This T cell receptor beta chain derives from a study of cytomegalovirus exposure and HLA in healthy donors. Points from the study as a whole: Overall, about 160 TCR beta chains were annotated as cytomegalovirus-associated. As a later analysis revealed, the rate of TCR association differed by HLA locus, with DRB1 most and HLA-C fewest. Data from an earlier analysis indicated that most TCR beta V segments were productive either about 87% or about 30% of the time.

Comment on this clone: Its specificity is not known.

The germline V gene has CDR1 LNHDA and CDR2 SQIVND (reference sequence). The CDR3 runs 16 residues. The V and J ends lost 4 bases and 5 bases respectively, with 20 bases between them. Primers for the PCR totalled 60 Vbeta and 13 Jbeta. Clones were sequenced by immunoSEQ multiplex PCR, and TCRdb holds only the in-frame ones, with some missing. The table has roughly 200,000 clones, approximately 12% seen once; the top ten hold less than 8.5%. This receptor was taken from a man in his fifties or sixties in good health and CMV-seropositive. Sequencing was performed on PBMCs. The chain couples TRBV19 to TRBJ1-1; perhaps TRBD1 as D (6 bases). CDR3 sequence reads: CASSTQGGVVGTEAFF. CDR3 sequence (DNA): TGTGCCAGTAGTACTCAAGGGGGGGTGGTAGGGACTGAAGCTTTCTTT.